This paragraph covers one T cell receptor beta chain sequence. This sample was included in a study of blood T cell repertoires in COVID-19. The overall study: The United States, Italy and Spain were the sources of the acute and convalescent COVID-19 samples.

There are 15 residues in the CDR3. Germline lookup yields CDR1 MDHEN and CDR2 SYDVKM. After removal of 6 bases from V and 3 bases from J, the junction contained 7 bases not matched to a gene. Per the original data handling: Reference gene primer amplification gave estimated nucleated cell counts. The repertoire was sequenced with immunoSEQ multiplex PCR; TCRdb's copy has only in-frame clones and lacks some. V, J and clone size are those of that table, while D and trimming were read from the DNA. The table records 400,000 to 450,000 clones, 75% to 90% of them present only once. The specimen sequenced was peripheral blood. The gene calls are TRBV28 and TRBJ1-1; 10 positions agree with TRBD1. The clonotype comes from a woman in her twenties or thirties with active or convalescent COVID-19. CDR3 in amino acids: CASRATGQGYTEAFF. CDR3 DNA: TGTGCCAGCAGGGCGACGGGACAGGGGTACACTGAAGCTTTCTTT.